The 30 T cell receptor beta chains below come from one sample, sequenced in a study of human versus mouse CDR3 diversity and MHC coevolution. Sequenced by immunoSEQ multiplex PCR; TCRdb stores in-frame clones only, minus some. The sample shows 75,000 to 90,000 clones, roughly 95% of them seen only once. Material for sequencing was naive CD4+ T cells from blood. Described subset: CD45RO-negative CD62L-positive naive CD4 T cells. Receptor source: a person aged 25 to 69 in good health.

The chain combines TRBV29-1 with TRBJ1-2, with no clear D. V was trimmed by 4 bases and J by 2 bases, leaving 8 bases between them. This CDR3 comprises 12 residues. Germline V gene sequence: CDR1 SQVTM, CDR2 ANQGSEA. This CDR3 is CSVVRGNYGYTF. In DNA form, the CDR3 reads TGCAGCGTTGTGCGGGGAAACTATGGCTACACCTTC.

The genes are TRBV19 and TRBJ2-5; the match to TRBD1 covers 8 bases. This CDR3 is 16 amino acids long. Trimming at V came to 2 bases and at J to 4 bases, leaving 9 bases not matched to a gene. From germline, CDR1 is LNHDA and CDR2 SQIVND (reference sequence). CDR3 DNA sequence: TGTGCCAGTAGTATAACAGGGGGTTATAGTCCAGAGACCCAGTACTTC. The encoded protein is CASSITGGYSPETQYF.

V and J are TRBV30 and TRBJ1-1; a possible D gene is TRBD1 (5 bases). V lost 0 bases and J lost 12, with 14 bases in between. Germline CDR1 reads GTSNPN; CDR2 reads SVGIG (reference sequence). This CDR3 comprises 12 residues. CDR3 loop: CAWSVRQRQPFF. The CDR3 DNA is TGTGCCTGGAGTGTAAGACAGCGCCAACCTTTCTTT.

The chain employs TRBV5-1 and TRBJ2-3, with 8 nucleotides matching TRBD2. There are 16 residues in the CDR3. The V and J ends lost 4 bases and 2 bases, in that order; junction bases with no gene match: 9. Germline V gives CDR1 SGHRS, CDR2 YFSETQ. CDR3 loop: CASSQPAGAFTDTQYF. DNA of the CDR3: TGCGCCAGCAGCCAGCCAGCGGGGGCCTTCACAGATACGCAGTATTTT.

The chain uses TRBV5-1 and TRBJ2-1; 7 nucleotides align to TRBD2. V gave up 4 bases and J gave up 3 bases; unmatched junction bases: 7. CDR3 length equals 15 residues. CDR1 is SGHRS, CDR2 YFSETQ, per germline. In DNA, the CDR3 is TGCGCCAGCAGCAAGACGGGGGGAAGCTACAATGAGCAGTTCTTC. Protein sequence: CASSKTGGSYNEQFF.

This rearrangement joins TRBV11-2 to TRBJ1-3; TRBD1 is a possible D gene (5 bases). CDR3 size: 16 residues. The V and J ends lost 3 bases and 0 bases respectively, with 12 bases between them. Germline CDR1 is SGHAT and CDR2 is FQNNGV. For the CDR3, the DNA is TGTGCCAGCAGCTTTTTTCAGGGTCTCTCTGGAAACACCATATATTTT. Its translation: CASSFFQGLSGNTIYF. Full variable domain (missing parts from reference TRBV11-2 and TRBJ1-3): EAGVAQSPRYKIIEKRQSVAFWCNPISGHATLYWYQQILGQGPKLLIQFQNNGVVDDSQLPKDRFSAERLKGVDSTLKIQPAKLEDSAVYLCASSFFQGLSGNTIYFGEGSWLTVV.

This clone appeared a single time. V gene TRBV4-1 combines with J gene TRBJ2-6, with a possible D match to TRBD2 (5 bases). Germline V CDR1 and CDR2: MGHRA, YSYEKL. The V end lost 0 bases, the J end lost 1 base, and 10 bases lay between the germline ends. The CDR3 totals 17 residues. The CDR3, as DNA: TGCGCCAGCAGCCAAGAACCTAGCAGGTCTGGGGCCAACGTCCTGACTTTC. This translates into CASSQEPSRSGANVLTF.

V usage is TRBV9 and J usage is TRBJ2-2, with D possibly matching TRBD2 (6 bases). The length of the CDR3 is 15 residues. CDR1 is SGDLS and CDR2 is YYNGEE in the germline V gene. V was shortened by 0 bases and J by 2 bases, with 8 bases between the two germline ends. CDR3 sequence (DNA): TGTGCCAGCAGCGTAGTCGGGGGTAACACCGGGGAGCTGTTTTTT. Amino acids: CASSVVGGNTGELFF.

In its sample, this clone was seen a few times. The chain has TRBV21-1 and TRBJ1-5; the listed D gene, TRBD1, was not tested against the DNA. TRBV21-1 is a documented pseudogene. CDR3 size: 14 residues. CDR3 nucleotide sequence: TGTGCCAGCTCTTTACAGCTTAGCAATCAGCCCCAGCATTTT. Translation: CASSLQLSNQPQHF.

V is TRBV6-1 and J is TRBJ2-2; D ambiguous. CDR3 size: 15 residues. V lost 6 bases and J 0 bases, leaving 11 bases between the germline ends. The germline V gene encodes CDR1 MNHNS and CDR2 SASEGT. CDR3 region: CASRRQWSNTGELFF. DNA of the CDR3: TGTGCCAGCAGACGCCAGTGGTCGAACACCGGGGAGCTGTTTTTT.

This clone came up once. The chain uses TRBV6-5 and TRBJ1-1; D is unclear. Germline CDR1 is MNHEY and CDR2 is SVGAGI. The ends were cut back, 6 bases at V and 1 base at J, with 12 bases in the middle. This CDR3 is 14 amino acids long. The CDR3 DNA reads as TGTGCCAGCAGCGCAGCGTCAGCGAACACTGAAGCTTTCTTT. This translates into CASSAASANTEAFF.

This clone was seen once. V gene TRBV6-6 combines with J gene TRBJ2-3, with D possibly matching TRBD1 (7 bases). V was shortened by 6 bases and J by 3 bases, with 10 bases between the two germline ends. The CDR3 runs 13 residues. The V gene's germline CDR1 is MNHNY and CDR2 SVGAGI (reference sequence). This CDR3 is CASRGGQTDTQYF. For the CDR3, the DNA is TGTGCCAGCAGGGGGGGACAGACAGATACGCAGTATTTT.

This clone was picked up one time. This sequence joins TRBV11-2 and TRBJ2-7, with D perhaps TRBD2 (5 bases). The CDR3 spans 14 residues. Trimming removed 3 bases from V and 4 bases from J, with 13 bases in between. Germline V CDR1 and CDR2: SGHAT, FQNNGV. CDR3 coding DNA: TGTGCCAGCAGCTTTGGTGGGAGCCGGTACGAGCAGTACTTC. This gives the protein CASSFGGSRYEQYF.

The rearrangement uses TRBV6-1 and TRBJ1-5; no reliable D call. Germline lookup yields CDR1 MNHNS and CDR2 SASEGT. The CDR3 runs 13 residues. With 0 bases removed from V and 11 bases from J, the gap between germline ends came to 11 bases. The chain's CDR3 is CASSEALWRAQHF. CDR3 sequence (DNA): TGTGCCAGCAGTGAAGCGCTTTGGAGGGCCCAGCATTTT.

The CDR3 DNA follows: TGTGCCAGCAGCTGGGGCGGGAGCACCCATTACGAGCAGTACTTC. Protein sequence: CASSWGGSTHYEQYF. The V and J genes are TRBV7-2 and TRBJ2-7; 7 positions match TRBD2. Per germline, CDR1 SGHTA and CDR2 FQGNSA. The V and J ends lost 4 bases and 4 bases, in that order; junction bases with no gene match: 10. CDR3 size: 15 residues.

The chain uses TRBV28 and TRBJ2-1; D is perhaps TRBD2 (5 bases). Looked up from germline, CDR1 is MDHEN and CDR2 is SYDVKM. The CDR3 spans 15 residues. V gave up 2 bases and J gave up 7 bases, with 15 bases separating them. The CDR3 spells CASSLPRLRGNEQFF. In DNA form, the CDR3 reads TGTGCCAGCAGTTTACCGAGATTACGAGGGAATGAGCAGTTCTTC.

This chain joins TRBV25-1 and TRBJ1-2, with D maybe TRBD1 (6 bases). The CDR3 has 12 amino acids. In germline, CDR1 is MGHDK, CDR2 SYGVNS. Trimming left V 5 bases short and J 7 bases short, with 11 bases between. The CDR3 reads CASSRTDFGYTF. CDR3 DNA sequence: TGTGCCAGCAGTCGGACAGATTTTGGCTACACCTTC.

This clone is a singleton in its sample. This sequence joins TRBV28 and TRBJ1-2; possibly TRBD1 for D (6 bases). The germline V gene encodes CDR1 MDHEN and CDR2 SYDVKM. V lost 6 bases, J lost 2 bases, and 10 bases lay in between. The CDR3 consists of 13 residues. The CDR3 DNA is TGTGCCAGCAGACCAACAGGGAACTATGGCTACACCTTC. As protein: CASRPTGNYGYTF.

Here the CDR3 DNA reads TGTGCCAGCAGCTTGGACAGACCGAATCAGCCCCAGCATTTT. This sequence encodes CASSLDRPNQPQHF. This rearrangement joins TRBV7-2 to TRBJ1-5; TRBD1 is a possible D gene (6 bases). The CDR3 is 14 residues long. V gave up 3 bases and J gave up 4 bases, with 10 bases separating them. Germline CDR1 SGHTA, CDR2 FQGNSA.

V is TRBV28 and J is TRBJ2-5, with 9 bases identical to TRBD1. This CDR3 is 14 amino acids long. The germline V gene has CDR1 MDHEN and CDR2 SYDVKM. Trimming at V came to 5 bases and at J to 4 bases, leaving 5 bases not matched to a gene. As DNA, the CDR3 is TGTGCCAGCAGTCTTCAGGGACAGGGAGAGACCCAGTACTTC. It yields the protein CASSLQGQGETQYF.

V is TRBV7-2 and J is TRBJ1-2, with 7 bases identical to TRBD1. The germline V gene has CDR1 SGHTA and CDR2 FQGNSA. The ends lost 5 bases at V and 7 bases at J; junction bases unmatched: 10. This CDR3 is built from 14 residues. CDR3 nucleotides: TGTGCCAGCAGCCCACGACAGGGAACAATTGGCTACACCTTC. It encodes CASSPRQGTIGYTF.

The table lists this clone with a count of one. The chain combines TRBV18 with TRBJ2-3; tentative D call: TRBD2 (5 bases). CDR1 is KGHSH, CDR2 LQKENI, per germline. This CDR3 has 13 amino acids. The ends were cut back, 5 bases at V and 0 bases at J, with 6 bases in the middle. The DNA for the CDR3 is TGTGCCAGCTCAGTAGCGAGCACAGATACGCAGTATTTT. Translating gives CASSVASTDTQYF.

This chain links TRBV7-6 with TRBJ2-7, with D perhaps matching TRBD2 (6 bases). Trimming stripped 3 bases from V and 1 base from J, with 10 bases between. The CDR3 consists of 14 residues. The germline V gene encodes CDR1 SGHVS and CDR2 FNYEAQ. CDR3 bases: TGTGCCAGCAGCTTCGGGACTCCTTCCTACGAGCAGTACTTC. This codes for CASSFGTPSYEQYF.

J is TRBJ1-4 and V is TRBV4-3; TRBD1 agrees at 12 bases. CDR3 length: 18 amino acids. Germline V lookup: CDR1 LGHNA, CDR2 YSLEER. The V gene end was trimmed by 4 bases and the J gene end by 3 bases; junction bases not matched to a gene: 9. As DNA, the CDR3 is TGCGCCAGCAGCCCCGGGACAGGGGGCCGAAGGGCTAATGAAAAACTGTTTTTT. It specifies CASSPGTGGRRANEKLFF.

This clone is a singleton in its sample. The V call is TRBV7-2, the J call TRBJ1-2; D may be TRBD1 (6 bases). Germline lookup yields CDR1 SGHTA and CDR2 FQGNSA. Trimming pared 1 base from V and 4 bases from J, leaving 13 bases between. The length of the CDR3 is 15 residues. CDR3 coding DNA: TGTGCCAGCAGCTTAGAGGGGGAGGGTGGCTATGGCTACACCTTC. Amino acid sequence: CASSLEGEGGYGYTF.

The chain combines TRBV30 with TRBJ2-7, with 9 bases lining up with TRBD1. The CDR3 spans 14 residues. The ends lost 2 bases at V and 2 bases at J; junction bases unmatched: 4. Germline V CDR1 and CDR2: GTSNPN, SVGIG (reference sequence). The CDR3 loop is CAWSRTGVAYEQYF. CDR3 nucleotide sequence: TGTGCCTGGAGTCGGACAGGGGTCGCCTACGAGCAGTACTTC.

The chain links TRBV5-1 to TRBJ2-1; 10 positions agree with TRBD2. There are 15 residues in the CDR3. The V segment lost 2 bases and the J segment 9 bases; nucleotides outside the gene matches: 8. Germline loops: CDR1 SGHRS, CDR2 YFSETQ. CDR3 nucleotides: TGCGCCAGCAGCTTTCTCCAGCGGGAGGGCGGTGAGCAGTTCTTC. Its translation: CASSFLQREGGEQFF. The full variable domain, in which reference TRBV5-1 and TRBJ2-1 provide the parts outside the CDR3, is KAGVTQTPRYLIKTRGQQVTLSCSPISGHRSVSWYQQTPGQGLQFLFEYFSETQRNKGNFPGRFSGRQFSNSRSEMNVSTLELGDSALYLCASSFLQREGGEQFFGPGTRLTVL.

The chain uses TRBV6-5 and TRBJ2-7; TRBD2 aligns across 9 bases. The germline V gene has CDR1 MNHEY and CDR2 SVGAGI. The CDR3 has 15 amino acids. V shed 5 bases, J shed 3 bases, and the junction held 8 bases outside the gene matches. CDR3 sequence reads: CASSRGISGSYEQYF. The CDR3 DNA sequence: TGTGCCAGCAGTCGCGGCATTAGCGGGAGCTACGAGCAGTACTTC.

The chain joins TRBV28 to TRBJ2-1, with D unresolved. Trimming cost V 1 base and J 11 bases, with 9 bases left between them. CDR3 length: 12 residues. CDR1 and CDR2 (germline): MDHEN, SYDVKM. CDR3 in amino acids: CASSLSRHKQFF. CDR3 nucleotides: TGTGCCAGCAGTTTATCAAGACATAAGCAGTTCTTC.

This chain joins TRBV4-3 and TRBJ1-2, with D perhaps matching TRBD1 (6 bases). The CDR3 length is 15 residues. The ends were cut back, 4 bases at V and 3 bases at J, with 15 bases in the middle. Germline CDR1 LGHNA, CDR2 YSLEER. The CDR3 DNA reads TGCGCCAGCAGCCTAACATCTGGACAGTACTATGGCTACACCTTC. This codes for CASSLTSGQYYGYTF.